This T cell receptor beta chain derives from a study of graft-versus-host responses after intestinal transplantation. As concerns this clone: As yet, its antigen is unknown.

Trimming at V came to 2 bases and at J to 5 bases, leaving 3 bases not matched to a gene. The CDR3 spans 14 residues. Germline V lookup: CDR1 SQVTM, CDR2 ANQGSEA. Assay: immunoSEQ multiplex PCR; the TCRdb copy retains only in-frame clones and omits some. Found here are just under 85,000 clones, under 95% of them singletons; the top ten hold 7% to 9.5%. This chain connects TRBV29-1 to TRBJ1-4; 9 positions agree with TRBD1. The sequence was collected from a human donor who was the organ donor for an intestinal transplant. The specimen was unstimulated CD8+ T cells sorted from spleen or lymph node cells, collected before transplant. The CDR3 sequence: CSVELGTGNEKLFF. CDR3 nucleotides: TGCAGCGTTGAATTAGGGACAGGGAATGAAAAACTGTTTTTT.